This record concerns one TCR beta chain sequence. Antigen: not known. The record originates from a study of cytomegalovirus exposure and HLA in healthy donors. Study results and limitations: On later analysis, the bulk of CMV-associated TCR beta chains appeared to be HLA-restricted.

The primer mix had 60 Vbeta and 13 Jbeta primers. Sequencing used immunoSEQ multiplex PCR; TCRdb keeps in-frame clones, though not all of them. The profile shows some 200,000 clones, around 77% of them singletons. V dropped 4 bases and J dropped 2 bases, with 7 bases sitting between them. This CDR3 region has 12 residues. Germline-derived CDR1 and CDR2 are SGHRS and YFSETQ. The chain carries TRBV5-1 and TRBJ2-7, with D possibly TRBD2 on 5 matching bases. The sequence was collected from a woman in her 30s in good health and CMV-seropositive. Input material: PBMCs. CDR3 sequence (DNA): TGCGCCAGCAGCCGGGAACCCTACGAGCAGTACTTC. This gives the protein CASSREPYEQYF.